The 16 T cell receptor beta chains below were found in one sample sequenced in a study of CD8 T cells in ankylosing spondylitis (TCRdb year 2017). The library relied on 5' RACE. The sequencing machine was an Illumina HiSeq 2500. TCRdb trimmed the raw reads at Q25, called clones with MiXCR and kept productive beta chains. Records with the same CDR3 protein are collapsed into one entry carrying the most frequent genes and DNA. This sample gives some 130,000 distinct CDR3 sequences in total; 7% to 10% of them show up just once. The ten biggest clones cover 6% to 9.5% of the sample. Sequencing input: synovial fluid, either unsorted or a sorted T cell fraction (not recorded which). These receptors were collected from a male donor with ankylosing spondylitis.

This clonotype appeared many times. This rearrangement joins TRBV20-1 to TRBJ2-1; D tentatively reads TRBD1 or TRBD2 (5 bases each). V dropped 5 bases and J dropped 0 bases, with 8 bases sitting between them. The CDR3 spans 13 residues. The V gene's germline CDR1 is DFQATT and CDR2 SNEGSKA (reference sequence). The CDR3, as DNA: TGCAGTGCTCGGGGCCCCTCCTACAATGAGCAGTTCTTC. Protein: CSARGPSYNEQFF.

In its sample, this clonotype was seen a few times. V is TRBV7-6 and J is TRBJ1-3; D might be TRBD1 (5 bases). V dropped 2 bases and J dropped 4 bases, with 9 bases sitting between them. The CDR3 is 14 amino acids. The germline V gene has CDR1 SGHVS and CDR2 FNYEAQ. The CDR3 region has the DNA TGTGCCAGCAGCTTATATGCAGGGGGAAACACCATATATTTT. It translates to CASSLYAGGNTIYF.

The rearrangement uses TRBV12-5 and TRBJ1-1; 10 bases align to TRBD1. Germline V CDR1 and CDR2: LGHNT, FRNRAP. The junction had 21 bases not matched to a gene; V was cut back by 1 base and J by 1 base. This CDR3 spans 22 amino acids. The chain's CDR3 is CASGLATLPLTGGRSGNTEAFF. CDR3 DNA sequence: TGTGCTAGTGGTTTGGCCACCTTGCCCTTGACAGGGGGCCGGTCCGGGAACACTGAAGCTTTCTTT. The full variable domain, in which reference TRBV12-5 and TRBJ1-1 provide the parts outside the CDR3, is DARVTQTPRHKVTEMGQEVTMRCQPILGHNTVFWYRQTMMQGLELLAYFRNRAPLDDSGMPKDRFSAEMPDATLATLKIQPSEPRDSAVYFCASGLATLPLTGGRSGNTEAFFGQGTRLTVV.

This clonotype was counted many times. The chain links TRBV28 to TRBJ2-7; 8 bases are shared with TRBD2. Trimming at V came to 8 bases and at J to 1 base, leaving 13 bases not matched to a gene. Germline V gene sequence: CDR1 MDHEN, CDR2 SYDVKM. CDR3 length: 16 amino acids. CDR3 in amino acids: CASRIGTSIWSYEQYF. In nucleotides, the CDR3 is TGTGCCAGCCGGATCGGGACTAGTATTTGGTCCTACGAGCAGTACTTC.

This clonotype has at least ten counts. The genes are TRBV29-1 and TRBJ2-7; the D gene is possibly TRBD2 (5 bases). V dropped 6 bases and J dropped 6 bases, with 15 bases sitting between them. The CDR3 is 12 residues long. Germline V gene sequence: CDR1 SQVTM, CDR2 ANQGSEA. This CDR3 is CSVAGDYGEQYF. The CDR3 coding sequence is TGCAGCGTCGCCGGGGATTACGGCGAGCAGTACTTC.

This clonotype was recorded at least ten times. The chain links TRBV28 to TRBJ1-5; no firm D call. With 3 bases removed from V and 2 bases from J, the gap between germline ends came to 14 bases. This CDR3 contains 16 residues. Germline loops: CDR1 MDHEN, CDR2 SYDVKM. CDR3 DNA sequence: TGTGCCAGCAGTTTTTTCAATATCCGGCGCAATCAGCCCCAGCATTTT. Protein: CASSFFNIRRNQPQHF.

The table lists this clonotype with many counts. The chain uses TRBV28 and TRBJ1-2, with TRBD1 identical over 8 bases. Germline V gene lookup returns CDR1 MDHEN and CDR2 SYDVKM. Trimming removed 4 bases from V and 7 bases from J; junction bases left unmatched: 11. This CDR3 spans 15 amino acids. The CDR3 loop reads CASSSGQGPSVGYTF. The CDR3 DNA sequence: TGTGCCAGCAGTTCCGGACAGGGCCCTTCCGTTGGCTACACCTTC.

This clonotype was observed many times. V and J are TRBV7-2 and TRBJ2-7; 7 nucleotides match TRBD2. Germline CDR1 SGHTA, CDR2 FQGNSA. Trimming took 1 base from V and 3 from J; bases not matched to a gene: 6. This CDR3 contains 15 residues. CDR3 sequence (DNA): TGTGCCAGCAGCTTAGATTCTAGCGGTGTCTACGAGCAGTACTTC. This translates into CASSLDSSGVYEQYF.

This clonotype was observed many times. The V call is TRBV20-1, the J call TRBJ1-1; 7 nucleotides agree with TRBD1. Germline V gives CDR1 DFQATT, CDR2 SNEGSKA (reference sequence). V lost 3 bases to trimming and J lost 2 bases; unmatched junction nucleotides: 3. This CDR3 spans 13 amino acids. The CDR3 is CSARDRINTEAFF. CDR3 DNA: TGCAGTGCTAGGGACAGGATAAACACTGAAGCTTTCTTT.

This clonotype was seen ten or more times. J is TRBJ1-2 and V is TRBV18; D is undetermined. The CDR3 spans 12 residues. The ends were cut back, 3 bases at V and 8 bases at J, with 10 bases in the middle. Germline V gives CDR1 KGHSH, CDR2 LQKENI. CDR3 in amino acids: CASSPSFGGYTF. As DNA, the CDR3 is TGTGCCAGCTCACCTTCCTTTGGGGGCTACACCTTC.

This clonotype was seen repeatedly, ten times or more. CDR3 bases: TGTGCCAGCAGCCGGGACAGGGAAAATTCACCCCTCCACTTT. This sequence encodes CASSRDRENSPLHF. The chain carries TRBV4-2 and TRBJ1-6; TRBD1 agrees at 9 bases. The junction had 2 bases not matched to a gene; V was cut back by 4 bases and J by 7 bases. There are 14 residues in the CDR3. Germline CDR1 reads LGHNA; CDR2 reads YNFKEQ.

The chain carries TRBV28 and TRBJ1-2; 8 nucleotides match TRBD1. With V trimmed by 8 bases and J by 4 bases, 12 bases remained unmatched. CDR3 length: 15 residues. Germline CDR1 and CDR2: MDHEN and SYDVKM. The CDR3 here is CASGLRTGSGYGYTF. The CDR3 DNA reads as TGTGCCAGCGGATTACGGACAGGGTCGGGCTATGGCTACACCTTC.

This clonotype was counted between two and nine times. The chain combines TRBV7-2 with TRBJ1-6; D unresolved. CDR3 size: 13 residues. V was trimmed by 3 bases and J by 10 bases, leaving 10 bases between them. Germline loops: CDR1 SGHTA, CDR2 FQGNSA. CDR3 DNA: TGTGCCAGCAGCTTCCCCTTAAGGTCACCCCTCCACTTT. Protein sequence: CASSFPLRSPLHF.

Here the CDR3 reads CASSLAISAVSTDTQYF. The CDR3 nucleotides read TGTGCCAGCAGCTTAGCGATTTCGGCGGTTAGCACAGATACGCAGTATTTT. The chain recombines TRBV7-8 with TRBJ2-3; D gene unclear. The CDR3 is made up of 17 amino acids. In germline, CDR1 is SGHVS, CDR2 FQNEAQ. V was trimmed by 0 bases and J by 0 bases, leaving 13 bases between them.

This clonotype was recorded at least ten times. The V gene is TRBV10-1, the J gene TRBJ2-3; no clear D. Germline lookup yields CDR1 WNHNN and CDR2 SYGVQD (reference sequence). The CDR3 has 15 residues. Trimming left V 2 bases short and J 3 bases short, with 12 bases between. CDR3 amino acids: CASSEGGRRTDTQYF. Here the CDR3 DNA reads TGCGCCAGCAGTGAGGGTGGGCGGCGGACAGATACGCAGTATTTT.

The V gene is TRBV4-1, the J gene TRBJ2-5, with D perhaps matching TRBD1 (5 bases). The CDR3 has 13 residues. CDR1 is MGHRA, CDR2 YSYEKL, per germline. V lost 1 base and J 5 bases, leaving 8 bases between the germline ends. CDR3 DNA: TGCGCCAGCAGCCAAGCGGACACGGAGACCCAGTACTTC. This codes for CASSQADTETQYF.